This TCR beta chain was captured in a study of cytotoxic CD8 clonotypes in ibrutinib-treated CLL. Overall study context: Partial responders around 24, complete 2; roughly twelve progressed and 14 stayed in remission by median 68 months. Study results and caveats: While tracking circulating CD8+ T-cell counts, baseline clonality exceeded that of age-matched healthy donors. Public clonotypes proved infrequent, and on treatment they shrank or remained steady.

The table came from immunoSEQ multiplex PCR; TCRdb's copy has only in-frame clones and leaves some out. The sample consists of fewer than 35,000 clones, 45% to 60% of them appearing once. The V and J ends lost 6 bases and 6 bases respectively, with 11 bases between them. Per germline, CDR1 MNHNS and CDR2 SASEGT. The length of the CDR3 is 13 residues. Of note for this clone: Its antigen is still unknown.

The source was PBMCs, collected before ibrutinib treatment. The source is a human donor with chronic lymphocytic leukemia. The chain recombines TRBV6-1 with TRBJ2-2; D uncertain. The CDR3 here is CASSPFSPGELFF. CDR3 bases: TGTGCCAGCAGCCCCTTCAGTCCCGGGGAGCTGTTTTTT.